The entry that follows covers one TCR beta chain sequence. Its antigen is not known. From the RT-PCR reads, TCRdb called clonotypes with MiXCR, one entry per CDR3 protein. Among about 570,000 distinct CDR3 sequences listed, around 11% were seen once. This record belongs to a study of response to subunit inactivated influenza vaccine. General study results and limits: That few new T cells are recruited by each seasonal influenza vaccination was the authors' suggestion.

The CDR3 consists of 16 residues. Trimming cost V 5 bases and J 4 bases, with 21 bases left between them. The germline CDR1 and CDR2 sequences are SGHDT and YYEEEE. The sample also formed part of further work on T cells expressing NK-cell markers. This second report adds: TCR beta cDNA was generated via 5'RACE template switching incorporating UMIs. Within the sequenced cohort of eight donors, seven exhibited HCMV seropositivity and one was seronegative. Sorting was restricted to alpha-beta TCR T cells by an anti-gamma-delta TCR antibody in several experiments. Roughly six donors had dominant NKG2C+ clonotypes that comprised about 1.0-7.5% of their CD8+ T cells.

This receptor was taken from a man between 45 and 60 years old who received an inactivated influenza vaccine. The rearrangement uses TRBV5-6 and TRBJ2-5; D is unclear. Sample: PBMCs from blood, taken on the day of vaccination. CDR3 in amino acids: CASRNEHRSRLETQYF. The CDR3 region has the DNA TGTGCCAGCAGGAACGAGCACCGGAGTAGATTAGAGACCCAGTACTTC.